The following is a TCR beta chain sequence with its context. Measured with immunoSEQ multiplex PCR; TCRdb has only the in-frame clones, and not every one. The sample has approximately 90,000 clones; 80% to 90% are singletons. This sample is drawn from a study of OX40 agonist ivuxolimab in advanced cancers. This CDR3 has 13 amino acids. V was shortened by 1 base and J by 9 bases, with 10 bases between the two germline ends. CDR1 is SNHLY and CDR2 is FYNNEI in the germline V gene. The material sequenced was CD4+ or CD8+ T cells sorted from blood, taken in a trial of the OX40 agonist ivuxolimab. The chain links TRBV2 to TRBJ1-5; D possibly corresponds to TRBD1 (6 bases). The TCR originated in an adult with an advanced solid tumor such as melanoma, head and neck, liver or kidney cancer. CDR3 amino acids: CASSEGGHRPQHF. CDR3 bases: TGTGCCAGCAGTGAAGGGGGACATCGGCCCCAGCATTTT.